One sample yielded the 22 T cell receptor beta chains listed below, sequenced in a study of blood T cells in healthy people across ages (dated by TCRdb to the mid-2010s). Library preparation used 5' RACE. Data came from an Illumina HiSeq 2500. A second PCR of roughly 6 to 11 cycles was run with a J-beta primer mix and a sample-barcoded 5' primer. TCRdb reprocessing: public reads trimmed at Q25 with fastp, clones called with MiXCR, in-frame beta chains kept. Records with the same CDR3 protein are collapsed into one entry carrying the most frequent genes and DNA. The sample table contains approximately 900,000 distinct CDR3 sequences; only one count was recorded for around 49% of them. About an eighth of the sample lies in the top ten. Sequencing input: blood. The receptor set was obtained from a man aged 30-40 years in good health.

The V and J genes are TRBV12-3 or TRBV12-4 and TRBJ1-4; the D is unclear. Trimming took off 5 bases at V and 0 bases at J, with 4 bases between the two ends. The length of the CDR3 is 13 residues. This CDR3 is CASSPPTNEKLFF. In DNA form, the CDR3 reads TGTGCCAGCAGTCCCCCAACTAATGAAAAACTGTTTTTT.

The chain has TRBV9 and TRBJ2-3, with 11 bases aligning to TRBD2. Per germline, CDR1 SGDLS and CDR2 YYNGEE. V shed 1 base and J 5 bases; nucleotides not matched to a gene: 12. CDR3 length: 18 residues. CDR3 protein: CASSVITGSGGAGDTQYF. The CDR3 bases are TGTGCCAGCAGCGTAATAACTGGTAGCGGGGGGGCTGGAGATACGCAGTATTTT.

The chain uses TRBV20-1 and TRBJ1-2; TRBD1 is a possible D gene (6 bases). The germline CDR1 and CDR2 sequences are DFQATT and SNEGSKA (reference sequence). The CDR3 has 12 amino acids. V was pared by 5 bases and J by 3 bases, with 10 bases between. The chain's CDR3 is CSAPEGDYGYTF. The CDR3 DNA is TGCAGTGCTCCGGAGGGGGACTATGGCTACACCTTC.

This clonotype was detected only a few times. The rearrangement joins TRBV7-2 to TRBJ2-5; D is perhaps TRBD2 (5 bases). The germline V gene encodes CDR1 SGHTA and CDR2 FQGNSA. The CDR3 contains 16 residues. The V and J ends lost 2 bases and 11 bases respectively, with 24 bases between them. CDR3 coding DNA: TGTGCCAGCAGCTTATATCCCCACCGAGAGGGTTCGGGGCAGTACTTC. It encodes CASSLYPHREGSGQYF.

The chain joins TRBV5-1 to TRBJ2-2, with D possibly TRBD2 on 6 matching bases. The V gene's germline CDR1 is SGHRS and CDR2 YFSETQ. The CDR3 spans 15 residues. The germline V and J ends were trimmed by 4 bases and 1 base, with 11 bases remaining between them. DNA for the CDR3: TGCGCCAGCAGCGCGAGGACTATGAACACCGGGGAGCTGTTTTTT. Amino acids: CASSARTMNTGELFF.

This clonotype turned up a few times. V and J are TRBV7-2 and TRBJ2-1, with unresolved D. Trimming took off 5 bases at V and 7 bases at J, with 15 bases between the two ends. In germline, CDR1 is SGHTA, CDR2 FQGNSA. This CDR3 is built from 14 residues. This chain's CDR3 is CASSGRGLLNEQFF. The CDR3 DNA sequence: TGTGCCAGCAGCGGTAGAGGTCTGTTGAATGAGCAGTTCTTC. Together with reference TRBV7-2 and TRBJ2-1, the CDR3 gives the full variable domain: GAGVSQSPSNKVTEKGKDVELRCDPISGHTALYWYRQSLGQGLEFLIYFQGNSAPDKSGLPSDRFSAERTGGSVSTLTIQRTQQEDSAVYLCASSGRGLLNEQFFGPGTRLTVL.

This clonotype was observed at least ten times. V is TRBV5-1 and J is TRBJ2-1; weak D call: TRBD1 (5 bases). V was cut by 0 bases and J by 10 bases, with 11 bases left in between. Per germline, CDR1 SGHRS and CDR2 YFSETQ. The CDR3 is made up of 13 amino acids. CDR3 residues: CASSLEGPTEQFF. The CDR3 bases are TGCGCCAGCAGCTTGGAGGGGCCAACCGAGCAGTTCTTC.

The DNA for the CDR3 is TGTGCCAGCAGCTCCAACCCCGGGGGTGGGGCCACCTATGGCTACACCTTC. As protein: CASSSNPGGGATYGYTF. The V gene is TRBV28, the J gene TRBJ1-2; D perhaps matches TRBD1 (5 bases). The CDR3 is made up of 17 amino acids. Trimming took off 6 bases at V and 4 bases at J, with 24 bases between the two ends. Germline values: CDR1 MDHEN, CDR2 SYDVKM.

This clonotype has more than one count but fewer than ten. V gene TRBV30 combines with J gene TRBJ1-4, with 7 bases aligning to TRBD1. Looked up from germline, CDR1 is GTSNPN and CDR2 is SVGIG (reference sequence). CDR3 size: 18 residues. The junction had 13 bases not matched to a gene; V was cut back by 1 base and J by 2 bases. The CDR3 nucleotides read TGTGCCTGGAGTGAAAGGGGGCTTTCCACTAGGACTAATGAAAAACTGTTTTTT. It specifies CAWSERGLSTRTNEKLFF.

This sequence joins TRBV20-1 and TRBJ2-1, with a possible D match to TRBD2 (7 bases). V shed 7 bases and J shed 12 bases, with 16 bases lying between them. The germline gives CDR1 DFQATT, CDR2 SNEGSKA (reference sequence). The CDR3 runs 11 residues. The CDR3 protein is CSVPGGLMQFF. The CDR3 DNA reads TGCAGTGTCCCGGGGGGCCTTATGCAGTTCTTC.

This chain joins TRBV5-6 and TRBJ2-1, with 7 positions matching TRBD1. The germline V gene encodes CDR1 SGHDT and CDR2 YYEEEE. This CDR3 has 15 residues. V was pared by 1 base and J by 2 bases, with 3 bases of the junction left unmatched. As DNA, the CDR3 is TGTGCCAGCAGCTTGCAAGACAGGGCCTACAATGAGCAGTTCTTC. This codes for CASSLQDRAYNEQFF.

The rearrangement links TRBV5-1 to TRBJ1-2; TRBD1 matches 12 bases. The CDR3 totals 17 residues. V dropped 4 bases and J dropped 0; count of bases not matched to a gene: 7. Germline lookup yields CDR1 SGHRS and CDR2 YFSETQ. Here the CDR3 reads CASSAGQGADTNYGYTF. CDR3 bases: TGCGCCAGCAGCGCGGGACAGGGGGCCGACACTAACTATGGCTACACCTTC. The full variable domain, its missing parts supplied by reference TRBV5-1 and TRBJ1-2, is KAGVTQTPRYLIKTRGQQVTLSCSPISGHRSVSWYQQTPGQGLQFLFEYFSETQRNKGNFPGRFSGRQFSNSRSEMNVSTLELGDSALYLCASSAGQGADTNYGYTFGSGTRLTVV.

This clonotype was seen many times. J is TRBJ2-5 and V is TRBV9; 9 bases map to TRBD1. This CDR3 comprises 16 residues. V lost 0 bases and J lost 4; bases outside the gene matches: 7. Germline V CDR1 and CDR2: SGDLS, YYNGEE. This CDR3 is CASSVGTGDALETQYF. In nucleotides, the CDR3 is TGTGCCAGCAGCGTAGGGACAGGGGATGCCCTAGAGACCCAGTACTTC.

In its sample, this clonotype was seen a few times. The chain links TRBV7-9 to TRBJ2-1, with 8 bases identical to TRBD2. This CDR3 contains 14 residues. V shed 3 bases, J shed 8 bases, and the junction held 6 bases outside the gene matches. Germline CDR1 SEHNR, CDR2 FQNEAQ (reference sequence). This chain's CDR3 is CASSLGLVVDEQFF. The CDR3 nucleotides read TGTGCCAGCAGCTTGGGACTAGTGGTCGATGAGCAGTTCTTC.

The rearrangement links TRBV15 to TRBJ2-1; 8 bases map to TRBD2. Per the germline V gene, CDR1 is LNHNV and CDR2 is YYDKDF (reference sequence). This CDR3 is 15 amino acids long. V shed 6 bases, J shed 8 bases, and the junction held 12 bases outside the gene matches. The CDR3 reads CATRNPVAGSYEQFF. CDR3 nucleotides: TGTGCCACCAGAAACCCCGTAGCGGGGAGCTATGAGCAGTTCTTC.

This chain links TRBV5-1 with TRBJ1-1; TRBD1 agrees at 8 bases. This CDR3 region has 17 residues. Germline values: CDR1 SGHRS, CDR2 YFSETQ. The V segment lost 0 bases and the J segment 1 base; nucleotides outside the gene matches: 8. This CDR3 reads CASSLGQGAFRNTEAFF. The DNA for the CDR3 is TGCGCCAGCAGCTTGGGTCAGGGGGCTTTCCGGAACACTGAAGCTTTCTTT.

The chain has TRBV7-9 and TRBJ1-1, with D hard to call. Germline CDR1 and CDR2: SEHNR and FQNEAQ (reference sequence). Deletions cut 0 bases from V and 10 bases from J, with 12 bases between. The CDR3 is made up of 13 amino acids. In DNA, the CDR3 is TGTGCCAGCAGCTTAGCCTCAGGAAGGGCAGCTTTCTTT. Protein product: CASSLASGRAAFF.

This chain links TRBV4-3 with TRBJ1-2; the D gene is possibly TRBD1 (6 bases). This CDR3 has 18 amino acids. The V end was cut by 0 bases, the J end by 8 bases, with 25 bases between. Germline values: CDR1 LGHNA, CDR2 YSLEER. The CDR3 nucleotides are TGCGCCAGCAGCCAAGATAGGGGCGTTAAGGACAGCCGGGCGGGCTACACCTTC. Amino acid sequence: CASSQDRGVKDSRAGYTF.

The chain is built from TRBV24-1 and TRBJ1-5; no reliable D call. From germline, CDR1 is KGHDR and CDR2 SFDVKD. There are 15 residues in the CDR3. V lost 3 bases and J lost 0, with 8 bases in between. The CDR3 DNA is TGTGCCACCAGTGATAGTCGCAGTAGCAATCAGCCCCAGCATTTT. Protein product: CATSDSRSSNQPQHF.

This chain joins TRBV27 and TRBJ2-1, with a tentative D call TRBD2 (5 bases). The CDR3 loop spans 14 amino acids. Germline V gene data show CDR1 as MNHEY and CDR2 as SMNVEV (reference sequence). V lost 6 bases and J lost 5, with 14 bases in between. CDR3 loop: CASSGVRSDNEQFF. In nucleotides, the CDR3 is TGTGCCAGCAGCGGGGTGCGCTCGGACAATGAGCAGTTCTTC.

The chain carries TRBV20-1 and TRBJ1-2, with 10 bases that match TRBD1. CDR3 length: 13 residues. CDR1 is DFQATT, CDR2 SNEGSKA, per germline (reference sequence). The CDR3 region has the DNA TGCATTGTAGAGGACAGGGGGGGTTTTGGCTACACCTTC. Translated, it gives CIVEDRGGFGYTF.

As concerns this clonotype: At one end, the junction sequence differs from germline, possibly due to a read error. The chain combines TRBV4-3 with TRBJ2-1; TRBD1 or TRBD2 may be the D gene (5 bases each). Germline CDR1 is LGHNA and CDR2 is YSLEER. This CDR3 spans 16 amino acids. This CDR3 is CASSQEIWGSYNERFF. In nucleotides, the CDR3 is TGCGCCAGCAGCCAAGAAATTTGGGGGTCCTACAATGAGCGGTTCTTC.